The 9 T cell receptor beta chains below all came from one sample that was sequenced in a study of cytomegalovirus exposure and HLA in healthy donors. Amplification used 60 Vbeta primers and 13 Jbeta primers. Profiled with immunoSEQ multiplex PCR; TCRdb holds only in-frame clones, not every one. The table has 65,000 to 95,000 clones, about 77% seen once. The sample consisted of PBMCs. These receptors were obtained from a male donor in good health and CMV-seropositive.

The chain has TRBV29-1 and TRBJ2-2; 7 bases align to TRBD1. Germline V lookup: CDR1 SQVTM, CDR2 ANQGSEA. The CDR3 is made up of 14 amino acids. The V segment lost 4 bases and the J segment 6 bases; nucleotides outside the gene matches: 8. In DNA, the CDR3 is TGCAGCGTTGGGGAAAACAGGGGCGCCGGGGAGCTGTTTTTT. Translation: CSVGENRGAGELFF.

The CDR3 nucleotides read TGTGCCAGTAGTATTCGGCTAGCGGGAATTGAGCAGTTCTTC. Amino acids: CASSIRLAGIEQFF. The genes are TRBV19 and TRBJ2-1; 9 bases map to TRBD2. The CDR3 runs to 14 residues. The germline CDR1 and CDR2 sequences are LNHDA and SQIVND (reference sequence). V shed 3 bases and J 9 bases; nucleotides not matched to a gene: 6.

J is TRBJ2-1 and V is TRBV11-1; D perhaps matches TRBD1 (7 bases). The CDR3 loop spans 14 amino acids. Trimming took off 4 bases at V and 5 bases at J, with 12 bases between the two ends. Germline values: CDR1 SGHAT, CDR2 FQDESV (reference sequence). The CDR3: CASSSGDSNNEQFF. DNA for the CDR3: TGTGCCAGCAGCTCGGGGGACAGTAACAATGAGCAGTTCTTC.

This chain uses TRBV5-5 with TRBJ1-1; D is uncertain. The CDR3 covers 13 residues. The germline V gene has CDR1 SGHKS and CDR2 YYEKEE (reference sequence). V lost 4 bases and J 6 bases, leaving 13 bases between the germline ends. CDR3 residues: CASSSETFPEAFF. CDR3 in DNA: TGTGCCAGCAGCAGTGAGACTTTCCCTGAAGCTTTCTTT.

The chain links TRBV18 to TRBJ1-5; 8 bases line up with TRBD1. CDR3 length equals 16 residues. The junction had 7 bases not matched to a gene; V was cut back by 2 bases and J by 4 bases. CDR1 is KGHSH, CDR2 LQKENI, per germline. The CDR3 sequence is CASSPMDRALNQPQHF. The CDR3 DNA follows: TGTGCCAGCTCACCAATGGACAGGGCGCTTAATCAGCCCCAGCATTTT.

This clone was observed a single time. The gene calls are TRBV28 and TRBJ2-6; TRBD1 might be the D (6 bases). V was cut by 4 bases and J by 2 bases, with 18 bases left in between. CDR3 length equals 18 residues. Germline-derived CDR1 and CDR2 are MDHEN and SYDVKM. CDR3 protein: CASSSPSLRGTGANVLTF. CDR3 bases: TGTGCCAGCAGTTCCCCGTCCCTCAGGGGCACTGGGGCCAACGTCCTGACTTTC.

This clone was observed once. One end of the junction does not line up with germline, which may come from a read error. The CDR3 DNA is TGTGCCAGCAGTTTAGGGGGGGACCGCGGGAGCGACTTT. It codes for CASSLGGDRGSDF. The V gene is TRBV28, the J gene TRBJ1-1, with D possibly TRBD1 on 5 matching bases. Germline V lookup: CDR1 MDHEN, CDR2 SYDVKM. The CDR3 contains 13 residues.

About this clone: This CDR3 is also generated by other DNA sequences in the sample. The genes are TRBV7-9 and TRBJ2-5; D call uncertain. The CDR3 is 11 amino acids. In germline, CDR1 is SEHNR, CDR2 FQNEAQ (reference sequence). V was cut by 2 bases and J by 5 bases, with 3 bases left in between. CDR3 in DNA: TGTGCCAGCAGCTTACTTGAGACCCAGTACTTC. Translation gives CASSLLETQYF.

CDR3 loop: CASSFGFGNTEAFF. In DNA form, the CDR3 reads TGTGCCAGCAGTTTCGGGTTTGGGAACACTGAAGCTTTCTTT. This chain joins TRBV27 and TRBJ1-1, with unresolved D. Germline V gene lookup returns CDR1 MNHEY and CDR2 SMNVEV (reference sequence). Trimming removed 3 bases from V and 1 base from J, with 9 bases in between. The CDR3 contains 14 residues.